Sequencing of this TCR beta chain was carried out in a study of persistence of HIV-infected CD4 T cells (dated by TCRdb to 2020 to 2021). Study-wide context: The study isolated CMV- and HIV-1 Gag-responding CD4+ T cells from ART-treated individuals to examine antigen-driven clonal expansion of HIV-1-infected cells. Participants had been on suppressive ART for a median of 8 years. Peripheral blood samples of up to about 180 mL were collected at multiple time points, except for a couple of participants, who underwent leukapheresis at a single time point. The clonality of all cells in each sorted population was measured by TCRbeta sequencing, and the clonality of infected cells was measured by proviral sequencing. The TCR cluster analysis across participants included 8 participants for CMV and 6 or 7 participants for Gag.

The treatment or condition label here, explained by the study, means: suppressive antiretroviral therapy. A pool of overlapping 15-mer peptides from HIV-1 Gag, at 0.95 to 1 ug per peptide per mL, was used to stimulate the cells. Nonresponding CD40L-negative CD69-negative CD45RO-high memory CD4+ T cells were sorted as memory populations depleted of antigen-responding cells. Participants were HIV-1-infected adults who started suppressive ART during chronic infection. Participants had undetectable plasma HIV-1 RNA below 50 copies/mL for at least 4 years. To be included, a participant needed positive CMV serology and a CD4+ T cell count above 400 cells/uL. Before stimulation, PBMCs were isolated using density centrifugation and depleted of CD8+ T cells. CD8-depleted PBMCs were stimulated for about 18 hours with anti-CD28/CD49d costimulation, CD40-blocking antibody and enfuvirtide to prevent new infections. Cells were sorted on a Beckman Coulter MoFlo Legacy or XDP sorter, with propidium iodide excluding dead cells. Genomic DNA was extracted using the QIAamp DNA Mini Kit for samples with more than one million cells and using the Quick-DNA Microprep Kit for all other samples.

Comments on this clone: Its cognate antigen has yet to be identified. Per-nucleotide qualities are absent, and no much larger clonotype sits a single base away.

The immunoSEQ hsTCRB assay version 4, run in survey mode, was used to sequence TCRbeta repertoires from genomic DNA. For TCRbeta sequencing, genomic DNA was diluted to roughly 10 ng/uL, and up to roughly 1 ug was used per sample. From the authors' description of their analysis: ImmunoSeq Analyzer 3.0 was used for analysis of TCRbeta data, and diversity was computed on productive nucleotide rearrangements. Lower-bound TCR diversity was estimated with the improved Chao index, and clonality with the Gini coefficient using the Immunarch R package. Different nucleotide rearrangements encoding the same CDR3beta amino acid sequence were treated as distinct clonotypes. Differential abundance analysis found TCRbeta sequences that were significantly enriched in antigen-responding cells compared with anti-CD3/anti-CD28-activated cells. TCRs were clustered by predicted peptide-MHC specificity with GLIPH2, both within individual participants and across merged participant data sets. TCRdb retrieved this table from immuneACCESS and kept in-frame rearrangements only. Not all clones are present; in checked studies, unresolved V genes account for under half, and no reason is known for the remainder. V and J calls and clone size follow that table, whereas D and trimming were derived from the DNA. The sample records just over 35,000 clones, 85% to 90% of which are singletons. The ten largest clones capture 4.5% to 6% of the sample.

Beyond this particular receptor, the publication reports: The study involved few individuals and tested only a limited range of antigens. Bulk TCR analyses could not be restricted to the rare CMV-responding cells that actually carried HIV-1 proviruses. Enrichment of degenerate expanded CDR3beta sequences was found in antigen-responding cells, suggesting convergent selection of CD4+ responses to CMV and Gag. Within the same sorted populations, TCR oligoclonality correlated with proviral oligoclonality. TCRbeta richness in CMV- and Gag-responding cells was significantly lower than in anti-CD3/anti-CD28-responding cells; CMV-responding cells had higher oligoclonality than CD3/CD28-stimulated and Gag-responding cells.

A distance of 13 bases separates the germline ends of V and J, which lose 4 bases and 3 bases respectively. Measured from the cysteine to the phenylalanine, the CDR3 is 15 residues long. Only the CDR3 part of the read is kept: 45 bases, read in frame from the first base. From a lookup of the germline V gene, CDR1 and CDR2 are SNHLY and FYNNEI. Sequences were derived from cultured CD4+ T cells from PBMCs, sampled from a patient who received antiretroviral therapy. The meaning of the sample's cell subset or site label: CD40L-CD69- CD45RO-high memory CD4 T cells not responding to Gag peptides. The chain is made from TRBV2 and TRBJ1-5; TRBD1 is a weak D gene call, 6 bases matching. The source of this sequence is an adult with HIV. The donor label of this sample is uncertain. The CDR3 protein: CASSAERDINQPQHF. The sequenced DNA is TGTGCCAGCAGTGCCGAAAGGGACATCAATCAGCCCCAGCATTTT.